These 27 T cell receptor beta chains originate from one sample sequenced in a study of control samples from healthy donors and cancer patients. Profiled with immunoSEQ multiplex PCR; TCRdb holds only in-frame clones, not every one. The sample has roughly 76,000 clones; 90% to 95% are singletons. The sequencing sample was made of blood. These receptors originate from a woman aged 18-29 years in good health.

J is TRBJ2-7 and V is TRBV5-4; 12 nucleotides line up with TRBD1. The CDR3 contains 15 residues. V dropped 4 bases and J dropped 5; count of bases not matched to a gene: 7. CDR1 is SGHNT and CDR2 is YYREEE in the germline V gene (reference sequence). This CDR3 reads CASSIEGQGAHEQYF. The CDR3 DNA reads TGTGCCAGCAGCATAGAGGGACAGGGGGCCCACGAGCAGTACTTC. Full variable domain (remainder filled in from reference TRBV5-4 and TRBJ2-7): ETGVTQSPTHLIKTRGQQVTLRCSSQSGHNTVSWYQQALGQGPQFIFQYYREEENGRGNFPPRFSGLQFPNYSSELNVNALELDDSALYLCASSIEGQGAHEQYFGPGTRLTVT.

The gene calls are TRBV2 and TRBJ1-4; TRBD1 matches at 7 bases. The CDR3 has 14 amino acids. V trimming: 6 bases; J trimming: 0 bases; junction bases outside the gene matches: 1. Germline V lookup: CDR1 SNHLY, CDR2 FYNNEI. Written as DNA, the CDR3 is TGTGCCAGCAGCGGGACAGCAACTAATGAAAAACTGTTTTTT. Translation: CASSGTATNEKLFF.

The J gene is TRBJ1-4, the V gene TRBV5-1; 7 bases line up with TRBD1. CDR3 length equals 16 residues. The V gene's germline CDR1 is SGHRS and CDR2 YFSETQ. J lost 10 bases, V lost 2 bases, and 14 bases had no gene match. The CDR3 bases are TGCGCCAGCAGCTTAGGACGACCGACAGGGTCCGGAAAACTGTTTTTT. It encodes CASSLGRPTGSGKLFF.

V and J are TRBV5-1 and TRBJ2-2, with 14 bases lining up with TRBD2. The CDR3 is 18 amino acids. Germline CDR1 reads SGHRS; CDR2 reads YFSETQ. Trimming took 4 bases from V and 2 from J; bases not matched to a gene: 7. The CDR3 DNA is TGCGCCAGCAGCCCACGGACTAGCGGGGGGCCAAACACCGGGGAGCTGTTTTTT. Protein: CASSPRTSGGPNTGELFF.

CDR3 sequence: CASGLETGGDTEAFF. CDR3 DNA: TGTGCTAGTGGTCTAGAGACAGGGGGGGACACTGAAGCTTTCTTT. The rearrangement links TRBV12-5 to TRBJ1-1; 9 bases match TRBD1. The CDR3 spans 15 residues. The germline gives CDR1 LGHNT, CDR2 FRNRAP. V trimming: 5 bases; J trimming: 3 bases; junction bases outside the gene matches: 7.

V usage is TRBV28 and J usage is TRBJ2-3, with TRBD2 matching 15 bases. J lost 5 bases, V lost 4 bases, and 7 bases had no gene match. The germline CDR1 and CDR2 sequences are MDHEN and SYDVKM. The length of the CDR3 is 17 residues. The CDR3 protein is CASSSRTSGGAGDTQYF. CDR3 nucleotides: TGTGCCAGCAGTTCACGGACTAGCGGGGGGGCCGGAGATACGCAGTATTTT.

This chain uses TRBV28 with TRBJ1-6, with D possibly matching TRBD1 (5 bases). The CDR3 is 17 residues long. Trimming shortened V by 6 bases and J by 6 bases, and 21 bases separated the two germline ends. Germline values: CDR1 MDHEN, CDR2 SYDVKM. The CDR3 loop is CASSGQVGGVSNSPLHF. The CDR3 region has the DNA TGTGCCAGCAGCGGTCAGGTGGGGGGAGTCTCTAATTCACCCCTCCACTTT.

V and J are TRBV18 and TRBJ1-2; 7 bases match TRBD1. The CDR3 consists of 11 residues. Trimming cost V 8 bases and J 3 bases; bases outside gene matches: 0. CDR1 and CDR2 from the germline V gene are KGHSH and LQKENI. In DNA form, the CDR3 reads TGTGCCAGCGGGACAGACTATGGCTACACCTTC. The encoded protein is CASGTDYGYTF.

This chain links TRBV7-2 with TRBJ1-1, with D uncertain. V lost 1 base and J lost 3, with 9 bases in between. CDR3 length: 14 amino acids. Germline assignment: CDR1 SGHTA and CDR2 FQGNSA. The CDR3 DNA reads TGTGCCAGCAGCTTAGTTGGGAGGGACACTGAAGCTTTCTTT. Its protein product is CASSLVGRDTEAFF.

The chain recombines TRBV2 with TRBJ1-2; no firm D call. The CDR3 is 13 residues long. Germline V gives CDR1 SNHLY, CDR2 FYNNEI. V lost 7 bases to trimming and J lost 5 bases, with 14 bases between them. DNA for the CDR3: TGTGCCAGCAAAGGTGACCCGAGGTATGGCTACACCTTC. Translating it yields CASKGDPRYGYTF. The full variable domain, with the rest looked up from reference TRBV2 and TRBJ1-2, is EPEVTQTPSHQVTQMGQEVILRCVPISNHLYFYWYRQILGQKVEFLVSFYNNEISEKSEIFDDQFSVERPDGSNFTLKIRSTKLEDSAMYFCASKGDPRYGYTFGSGTRLTVV.

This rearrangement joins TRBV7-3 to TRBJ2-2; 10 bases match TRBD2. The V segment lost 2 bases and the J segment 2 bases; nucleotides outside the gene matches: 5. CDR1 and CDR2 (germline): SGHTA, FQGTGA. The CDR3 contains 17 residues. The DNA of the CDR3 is TGTGCCAGCAGCTTAGTCGGGACTAGCGTAAACACCGGGGAGCTGTTTTTT. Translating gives CASSLVGTSVNTGELFF.

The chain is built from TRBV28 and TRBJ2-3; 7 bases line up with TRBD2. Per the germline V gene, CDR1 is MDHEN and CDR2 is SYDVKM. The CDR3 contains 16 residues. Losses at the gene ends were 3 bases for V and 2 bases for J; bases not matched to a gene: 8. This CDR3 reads CASSLNGGSYTDTQYF. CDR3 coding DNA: TGTGCCAGCAGTTTGAACGGCGGGAGCTACACAGATACGCAGTATTTT. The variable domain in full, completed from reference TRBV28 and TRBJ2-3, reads DVKVTQSSRYLVKRTGEKVFLECVQDMDHENMFWYRQDPGLGLRLIYFSYDVKMKEKGDIPEGYSVSREKKERFSLILESASTNQTSMYLCASSLNGGSYTDTQYFGPGTRLTVL.

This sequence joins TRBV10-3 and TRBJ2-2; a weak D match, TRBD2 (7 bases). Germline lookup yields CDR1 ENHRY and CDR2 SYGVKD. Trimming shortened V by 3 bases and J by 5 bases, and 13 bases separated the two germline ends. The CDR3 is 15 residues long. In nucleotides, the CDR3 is TGTGCCATCAGTGACGGGGGGCCGGGGACCGGGGAGCTGTTTTTT. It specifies CAISDGGPGTGELFF.

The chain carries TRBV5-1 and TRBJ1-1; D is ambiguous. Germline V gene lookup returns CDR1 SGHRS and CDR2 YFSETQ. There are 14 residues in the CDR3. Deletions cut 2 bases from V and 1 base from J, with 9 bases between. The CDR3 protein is CASSLGPANTEAFF. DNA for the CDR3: TGCGCCAGCAGCTTAGGCCCCGCGAACACTGAAGCTTTCTTT.

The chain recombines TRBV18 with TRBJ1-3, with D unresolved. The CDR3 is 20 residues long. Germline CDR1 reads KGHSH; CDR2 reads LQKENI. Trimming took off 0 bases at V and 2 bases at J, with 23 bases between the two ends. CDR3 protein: CASSPPITGLKRSAGNTIYF. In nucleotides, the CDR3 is TGTGCCAGCTCACCACCGATTACTGGGCTCAAACGTTCTGCTGGAAACACCATATATTTT.

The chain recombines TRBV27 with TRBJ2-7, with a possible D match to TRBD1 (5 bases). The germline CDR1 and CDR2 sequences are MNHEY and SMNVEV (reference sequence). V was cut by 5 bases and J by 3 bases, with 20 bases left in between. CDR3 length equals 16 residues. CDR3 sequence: CASSPHGKGFDYEQYF. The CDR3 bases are TGTGCCAGCAGTCCGCATGGGAAGGGGTTTGACTACGAGCAGTACTTC.

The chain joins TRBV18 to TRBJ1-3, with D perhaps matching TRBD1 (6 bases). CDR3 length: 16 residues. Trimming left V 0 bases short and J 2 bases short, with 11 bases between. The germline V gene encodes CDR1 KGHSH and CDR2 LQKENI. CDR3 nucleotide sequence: TGTGCCAGCTCACCACCTCAGGGGTTTGCTGGAAACACCATATATTTT. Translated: CASSPPQGFAGNTIYF. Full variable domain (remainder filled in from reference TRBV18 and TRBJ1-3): NAGVMQNPRHLVRRRGQEARLRCSPMKGHSHVYWYRQLPEEGLKFMVYLQKENIIDESGMPKERFSAEFPKEGPSILRIQQVVRGDSAAYFCASSPPQGFAGNTIYFGEGSWLTVV.

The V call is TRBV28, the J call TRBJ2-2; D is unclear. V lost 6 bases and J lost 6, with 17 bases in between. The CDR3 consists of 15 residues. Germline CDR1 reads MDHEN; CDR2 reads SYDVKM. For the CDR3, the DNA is TGTGCCAGCAGAGGTTTACGCGGTAGGGCCGGGGAGCTGTTTTTT. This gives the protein CASRGLRGRAGELFF.

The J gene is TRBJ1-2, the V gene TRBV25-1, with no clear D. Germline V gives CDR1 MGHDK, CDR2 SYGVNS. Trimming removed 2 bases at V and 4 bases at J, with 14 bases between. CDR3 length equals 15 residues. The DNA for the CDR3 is TGTGCCAGCAGTGAACACACCCGGTCGGGCTATGGCTACACCTTC. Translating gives CASSEHTRSGYGYTF.

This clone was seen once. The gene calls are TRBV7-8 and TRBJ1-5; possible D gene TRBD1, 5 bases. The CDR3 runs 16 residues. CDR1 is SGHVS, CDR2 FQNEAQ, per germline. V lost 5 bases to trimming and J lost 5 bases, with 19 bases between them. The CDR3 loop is CASSLFRGRGYQPQHF. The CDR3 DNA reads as TGTGCCAGCAGCCTATTTCGGGGACGTGGGTATCAGCCCCAGCATTTT.

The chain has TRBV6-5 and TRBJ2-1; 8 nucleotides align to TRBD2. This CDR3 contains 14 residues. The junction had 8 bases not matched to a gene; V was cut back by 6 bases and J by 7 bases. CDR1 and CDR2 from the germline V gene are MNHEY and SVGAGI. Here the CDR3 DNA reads TGTGCCAGCAGCCAGCGGGAGTGGGGAAATGAGCAGTTCTTC. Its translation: CASSQREWGNEQFF.

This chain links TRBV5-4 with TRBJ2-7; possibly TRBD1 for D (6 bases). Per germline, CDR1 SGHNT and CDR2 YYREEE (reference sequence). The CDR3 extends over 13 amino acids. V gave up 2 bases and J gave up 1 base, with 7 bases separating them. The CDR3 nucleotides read TGTGCCAGCAGCTTAGGACAGTCCTACGAGCAGTACTTC. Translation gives CASSLGQSYEQYF. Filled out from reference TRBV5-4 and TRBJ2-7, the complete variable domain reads ETGVTQSPTHLIKTRGQQVTLRCSSQSGHNTVSWYQQALGQGPQFIFQYYREEENGRGNFPPRFSGLQFPNYSSELNVNALELDDSALYLCASSLGQSYEQYFGPGTRLTVT.

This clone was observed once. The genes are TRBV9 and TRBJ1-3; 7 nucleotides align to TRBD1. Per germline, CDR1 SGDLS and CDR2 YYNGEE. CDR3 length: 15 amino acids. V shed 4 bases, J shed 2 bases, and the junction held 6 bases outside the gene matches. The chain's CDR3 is CASSPQGTAGNTIYF. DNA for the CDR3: TGTGCCAGCAGCCCCCAGGGGACAGCTGGAAACACCATATATTTT.

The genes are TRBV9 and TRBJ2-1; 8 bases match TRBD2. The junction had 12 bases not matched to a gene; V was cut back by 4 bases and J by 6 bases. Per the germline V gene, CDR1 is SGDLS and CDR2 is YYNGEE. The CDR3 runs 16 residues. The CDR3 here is CASSPRGGANGNEQFF. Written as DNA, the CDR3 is TGTGCCAGCAGCCCCCGGGGGGGAGCTAACGGCAATGAGCAGTTCTTC.

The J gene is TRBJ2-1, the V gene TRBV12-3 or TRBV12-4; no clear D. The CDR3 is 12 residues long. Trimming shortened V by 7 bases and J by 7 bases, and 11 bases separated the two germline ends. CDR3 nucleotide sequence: TGTGCCAGCACTACCAGGCGGAATGAGCAGTTCTTC. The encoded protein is CASTTRRNEQFF.

CDR3 amino acids: CASTDLGQGARWAFF. In DNA, the CDR3 is TGTGCCAGCACGGACCTGGGACAGGGGGCGCGGTGGGCTTTCTTT. V gene TRBV6-5 combines with J gene TRBJ1-1; 12 bases align to TRBD1. Germline loops: CDR1 MNHEY, CDR2 SVGAGI. The CDR3 is 15 amino acids. The V segment lost 7 bases and the J segment 11 bases; nucleotides outside the gene matches: 14.

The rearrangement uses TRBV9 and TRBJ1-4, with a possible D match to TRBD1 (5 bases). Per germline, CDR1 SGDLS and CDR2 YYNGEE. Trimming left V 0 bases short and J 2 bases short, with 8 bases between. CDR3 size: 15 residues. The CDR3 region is CASSVGWGTNEKLFF. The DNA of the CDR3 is TGTGCCAGCAGCGTAGGGTGGGGGACTAATGAAAAACTGTTTTTT.